This T cell receptor beta chain is from a study of naive and memory T cell subsets. Overall study findings and caveats: Especially in CD8 cells, naive repertoires contained a few larger clonotypes, possibly CD45RA-re-expressing memory cells. No ground truth validated the naive and memory repertoire findings.

From germline, CDR1 is KGHSH and CDR2 LQKENI. The V segment lost 0 bases and the J segment 4 bases; nucleotides outside the gene matches: 8. The CDR3 sequence is 16 residues long. As concerns this clonotype: Its target is not known.

An equimolar mix of two oligonucleotides served as the beta constant-region primer for TRBC1 and TRBC2. The ligated cDNA underwent four PCR rounds using SP2 and nested alpha and beta constant-region primers. Each CDR3 protein gets one entry after TCRdb re-called the UMI-ligation and nested PCR reads with MiXCR. The sample consists of under 150,000 distinct CDR3 sequences, approximately 20% of them appearing once. The origin of this receptor is a human donor in good health. Material: naive CD8+ T cells from blood. The chain joins TRBV18 to TRBJ2-7, with 8 bases matching TRBD2. The CDR3 DNA follows: TGTGCCAGCTCACCACCGGGCGAGCGGGAGTGGTACGAGCAGTACTTC. This sequence encodes CASSPPGEREWYEQYF. Full variable domain (missing parts from reference TRBV18 and TRBJ2-7): NAGVMQNPRHLVRRRGQEARLRCSPMKGHSHVYWYRQLPEEGLKFMVYLQKENIIDESGMPKERFSAEFPKEGPSILRIQQVVRGDSAAYFCASSPPGEREWYEQYFGPGTRLTVT.